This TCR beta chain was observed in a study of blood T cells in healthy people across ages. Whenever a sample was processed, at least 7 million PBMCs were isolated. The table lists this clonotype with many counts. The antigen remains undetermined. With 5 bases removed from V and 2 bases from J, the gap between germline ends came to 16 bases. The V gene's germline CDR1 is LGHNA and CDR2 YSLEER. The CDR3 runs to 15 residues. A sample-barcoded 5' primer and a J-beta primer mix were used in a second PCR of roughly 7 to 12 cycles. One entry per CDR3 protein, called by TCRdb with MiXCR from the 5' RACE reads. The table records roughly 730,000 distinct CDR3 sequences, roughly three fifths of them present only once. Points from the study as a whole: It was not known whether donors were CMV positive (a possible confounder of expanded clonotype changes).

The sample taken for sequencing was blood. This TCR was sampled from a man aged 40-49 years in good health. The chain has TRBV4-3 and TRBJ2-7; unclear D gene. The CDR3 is CASSVRLSKAYEQYF. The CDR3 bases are TGCGCCAGCAGCGTACGGCTTTCCAAAGCCTACGAGCAGTACTTC.